The rows below give T cell receptor beta chains drawn from one sample of a study of tumor-infiltrating lymphocytes in primary liver carcinoma. In TCRdb, the multiplex PCR reads were re-called with MiXCR into one record per CDR3 protein. The table has about 120,000 distinct CDR3 sequences, approximately 70% seen once. The specimen was liver tumor tissue from sampling region 1. The receptors come from a woman aged 60-75 years with primary liver carcinoma and hepatitis B virus infection. CDR3s include the opening cysteine and the closing phenylalanine or tryptophan. Expanded clones get a size class; other rows say once, few or many, or leave the size out.

clone_size j_call v_call cdr3_aa
. TRBJ2-7 TRBV2 CVSSEGGQCEQYF
. TRBJ1-3 TRBV12-3/TRBV12-4 CASRTGVYTIYF
few TRBJ2-3 TRBV5-1 CASSWTRDTDTQYF
once TRBJ2-2 TRBV18 CASSPPSGANTGKLFF
few TRBJ1-4 TRBV5-1 CASSLEPDRGQGEKLFF
many TRBJ2-2 TRBV6-6 CASSYSLAGNTGELFF
. TRBJ1-1 TRBV7-9 CASSPTRQGLNTEAFF
. TRBJ2-3 TRBV11-2 CATSLDSEVDTHYF
. TRBJ1-6 TRBV30 CAWSRTTGGWSPLYF
. TRBJ1-1 TRBV11-3 CASSKGYTGAFF
. TRBJ2-5 TRBV21-1 CASSNSPRSQETQYF
. TRBJ1-5 TRBV12-3/TRBV12-4 CASSLRELGQGGSKPQHF
. TRBJ2-5 TRBV28 CASRGQGYEETQYF
. TRBJ1-1 TRBV5-4 CASSPLTGNTEAFF
medium-sized TRBJ1-5 TRBV4-1 CASSQAMGLNQPQHF
. TRBJ2-2 TRBV12-3/TRBV12-4 CASGQSGGTNTGELFF
. TRBJ2-6 TRBV6-5 CASRAHPLAGYLPPSISGANVPTF
. TRBJ2-3 TRBV28 CASSLSSLVADF
many TRBJ2-3 TRBV29-1 CSVVSGRATDTQYF
few TRBJ2-4 TRBV5-6 CASSNQGAGIQYF
. TRBJ2-7 TRBV5-4 CASSYGGTYEQYF
. TRBJ2-7 TRBV18 CASTHGTEGSEQYF
. TRBJ2-7 TRBV6-5 CDSSDPGLAGVSEQYF
. TRBJ2-1 TRBV12-3/TRBV12-4 CASSLIQGGGYGQFF
. TRBJ2-3 TRBV7-3 CASSPRATGASTDTQYF
. TRBJ2-3 TRBV11-2 CANSHWADTQYF